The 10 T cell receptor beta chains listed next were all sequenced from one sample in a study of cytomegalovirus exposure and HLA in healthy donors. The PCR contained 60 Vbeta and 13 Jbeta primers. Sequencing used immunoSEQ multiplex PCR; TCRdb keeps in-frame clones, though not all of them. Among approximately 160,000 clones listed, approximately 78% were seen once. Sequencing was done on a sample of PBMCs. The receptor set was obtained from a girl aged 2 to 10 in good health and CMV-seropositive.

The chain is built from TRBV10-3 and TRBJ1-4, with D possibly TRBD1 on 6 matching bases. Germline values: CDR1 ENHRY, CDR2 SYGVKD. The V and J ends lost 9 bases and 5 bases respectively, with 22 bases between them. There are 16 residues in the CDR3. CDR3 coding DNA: TGTGCCATTGCGCCGGGGGGGCTACTACAAAATGAAAAACTGTTTTTT. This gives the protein CAIAPGGLLQNEKLFF.

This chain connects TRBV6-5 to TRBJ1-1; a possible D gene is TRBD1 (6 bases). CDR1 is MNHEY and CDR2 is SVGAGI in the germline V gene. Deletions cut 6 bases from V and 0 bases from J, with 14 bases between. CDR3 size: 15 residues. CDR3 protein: CASSRTGQMNTEAFF. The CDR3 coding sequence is TGTGCCAGCAGCCGGACCGGACAGATGAACACTGAAGCTTTCTTT.

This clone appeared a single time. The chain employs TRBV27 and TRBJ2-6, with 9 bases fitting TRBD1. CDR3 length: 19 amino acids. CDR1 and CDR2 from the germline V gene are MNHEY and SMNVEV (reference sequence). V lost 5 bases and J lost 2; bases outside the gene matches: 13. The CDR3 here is CASSLRTGVILPGANVLTF. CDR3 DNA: TGTGCCAGCAGTCTCAGGACAGGGGTGATCCTCCCTGGGGCCAACGTCCTGACTTTC.

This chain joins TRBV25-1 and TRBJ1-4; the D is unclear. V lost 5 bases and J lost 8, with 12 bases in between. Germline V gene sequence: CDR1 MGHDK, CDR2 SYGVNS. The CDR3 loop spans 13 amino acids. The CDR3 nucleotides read TGTGCCAGCAGTCTCCGGGTCGGAGAAAAACTGTTTTTT. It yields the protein CASSLRVGEKLFF.

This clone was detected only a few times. CDR3: CAWSVRADTQYF. The DNA of the CDR3 is TGTGCCTGGAGTGTTCGTGCAGATACGCAGTATTTT. The genes are TRBV30 and TRBJ2-3; D uncertain. The CDR3 extends over 12 amino acids. Germline V gene sequence: CDR1 GTSNPN, CDR2 SVGIG (reference sequence). Trimming pared 0 bases from V and 4 bases from J, leaving 5 bases between.

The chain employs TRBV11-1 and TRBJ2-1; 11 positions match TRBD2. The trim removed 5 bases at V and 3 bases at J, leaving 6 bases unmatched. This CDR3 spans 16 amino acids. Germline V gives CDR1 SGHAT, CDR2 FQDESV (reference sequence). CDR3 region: CASSARLAGFYNEQFF. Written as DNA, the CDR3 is TGTGCCAGCAGCGCCCGACTAGCGGGGTTCTACAATGAGCAGTTCTTC.

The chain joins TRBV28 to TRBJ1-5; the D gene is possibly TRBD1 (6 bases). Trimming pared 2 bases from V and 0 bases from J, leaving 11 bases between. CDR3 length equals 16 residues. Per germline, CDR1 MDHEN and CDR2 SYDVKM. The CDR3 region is CASSLGAGASNQPQHF. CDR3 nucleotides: TGTGCCAGCAGTTTAGGGGCAGGGGCTAGCAATCAGCCCCAGCATTTT.

The CDR3 loop is CASRATGQTNYGYTF. The DNA for the CDR3 is TGCGCCAGCAGGGCTACGGGACAGACTAACTATGGCTACACCTTC. The chain carries TRBV4-1 and TRBJ1-2; 7 nucleotides align to TRBD1. The CDR3 is made up of 15 amino acids. Germline V CDR1 and CDR2: MGHRA, YSYEKL. J gave up 0 bases and V 6 bases, and 7 bases lay outside the gene matches.

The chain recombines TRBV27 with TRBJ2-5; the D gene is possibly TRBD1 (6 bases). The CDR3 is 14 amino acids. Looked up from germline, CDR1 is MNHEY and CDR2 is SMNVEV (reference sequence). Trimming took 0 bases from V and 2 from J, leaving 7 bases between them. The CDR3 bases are TGTGCCAGCAGTTTATCGAGGGGGCAAGAGACCCAGTACTTC. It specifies CASSLSRGQETQYF.

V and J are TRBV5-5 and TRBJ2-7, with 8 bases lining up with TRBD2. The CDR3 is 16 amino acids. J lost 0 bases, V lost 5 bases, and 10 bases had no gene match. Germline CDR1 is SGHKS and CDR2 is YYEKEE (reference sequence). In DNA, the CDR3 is TGTGCCAGCAGTCAACGACTTCTAGCGGGCTCCTACGAGCAGTACTTC. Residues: CASSQRLLAGSYEQYF. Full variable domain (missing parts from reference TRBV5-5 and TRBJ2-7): DAGVTQSPTHLIKTRGQQVTLRCSPISGHKSVSWYQQVLGQGPQFIFQYYEKEERGRGNFPDRFSARQFPNYSSELNVNALLLGDSALYLCASSQRLLAGSYEQYFGPGTRLTVT.